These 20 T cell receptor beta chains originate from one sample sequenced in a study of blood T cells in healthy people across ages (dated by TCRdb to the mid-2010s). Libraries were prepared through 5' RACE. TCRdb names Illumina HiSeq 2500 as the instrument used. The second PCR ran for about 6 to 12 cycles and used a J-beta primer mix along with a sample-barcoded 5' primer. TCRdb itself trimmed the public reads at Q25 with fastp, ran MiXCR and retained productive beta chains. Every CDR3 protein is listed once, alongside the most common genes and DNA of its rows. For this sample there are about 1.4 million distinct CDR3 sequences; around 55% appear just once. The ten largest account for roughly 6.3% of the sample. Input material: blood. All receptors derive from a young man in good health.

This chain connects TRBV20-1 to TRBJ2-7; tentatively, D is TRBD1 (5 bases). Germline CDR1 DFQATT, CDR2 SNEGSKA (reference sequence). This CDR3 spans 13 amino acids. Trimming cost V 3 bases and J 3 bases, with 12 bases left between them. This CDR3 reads CSARSRDFYEQYF. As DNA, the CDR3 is TGCAGTGCTAGGAGCAGGGATTTCTACGAGCAGTACTTC.

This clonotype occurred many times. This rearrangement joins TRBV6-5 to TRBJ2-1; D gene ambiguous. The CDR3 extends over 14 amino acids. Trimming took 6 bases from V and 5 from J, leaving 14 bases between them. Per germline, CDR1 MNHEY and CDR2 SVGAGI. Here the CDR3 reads CASSLVGGHNEQFF. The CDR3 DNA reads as TGTGCCAGCAGCCTCGTCGGCGGTCACAATGAGCAGTTCTTC.

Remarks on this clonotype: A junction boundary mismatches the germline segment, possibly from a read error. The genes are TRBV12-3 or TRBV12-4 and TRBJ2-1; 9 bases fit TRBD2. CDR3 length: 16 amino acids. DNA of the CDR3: TGTGTCAGCAGTATACCCACTAGCGGGTTTAGGGATGAGCAGTTCTTC. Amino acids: CVSSIPTSGFRDEQFF.

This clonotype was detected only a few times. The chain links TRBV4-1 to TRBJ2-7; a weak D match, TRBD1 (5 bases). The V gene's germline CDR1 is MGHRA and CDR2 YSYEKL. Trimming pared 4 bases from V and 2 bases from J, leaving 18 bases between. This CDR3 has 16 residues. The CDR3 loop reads CASSRAETELTYEQYF. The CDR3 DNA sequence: TGCGCCAGCAGCCGGGCAGAGACAGAACTTACCTACGAGCAGTACTTC.

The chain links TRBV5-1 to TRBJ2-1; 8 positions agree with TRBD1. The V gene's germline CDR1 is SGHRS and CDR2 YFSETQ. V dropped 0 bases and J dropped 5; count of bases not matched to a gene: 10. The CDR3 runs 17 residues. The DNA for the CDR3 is TGCGCCAGCAGCTTGGTCGGCAGGGGGCAAGGAAACAATGAGCAGTTCTTC. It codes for CASSLVGRGQGNNEQFF.

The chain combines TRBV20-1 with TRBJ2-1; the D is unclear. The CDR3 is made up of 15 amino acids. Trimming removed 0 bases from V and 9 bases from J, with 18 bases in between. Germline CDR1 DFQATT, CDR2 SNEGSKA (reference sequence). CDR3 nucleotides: TGCAGTGCTAGAGATCTGGCGGCGGAGAGATCTGAGCAGTTCTTC. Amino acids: CSARDLAAERSEQFF.

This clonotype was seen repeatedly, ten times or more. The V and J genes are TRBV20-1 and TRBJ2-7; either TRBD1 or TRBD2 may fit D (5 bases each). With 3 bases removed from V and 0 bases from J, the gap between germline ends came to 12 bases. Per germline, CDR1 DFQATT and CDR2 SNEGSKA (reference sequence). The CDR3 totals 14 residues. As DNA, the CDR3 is TGCAGTGCTAGGGGAGTTGACAGCTCCTACGAGCAGTACTTC. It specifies CSARGVDSSYEQYF.

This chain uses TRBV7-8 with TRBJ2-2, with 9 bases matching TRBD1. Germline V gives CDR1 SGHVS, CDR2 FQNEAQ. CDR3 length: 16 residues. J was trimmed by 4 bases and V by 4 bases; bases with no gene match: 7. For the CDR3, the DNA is TGTGCCAGCAGCTGGGACAGGGAAATCGGCACCGGGGAGCTGTTTTTT. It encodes CASSWDREIGTGELFF. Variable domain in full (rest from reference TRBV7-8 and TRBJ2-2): GAGVSQSPRYKVAKRGQDVALRCDPISGHVSLFWYQQALGQGPEFLTYFQNEAQLDKSGLPSDRFFAERPEGSVSTLKIQRTQQEDSAVYLCASSWDREIGTGELFFGEGSRLTVL.

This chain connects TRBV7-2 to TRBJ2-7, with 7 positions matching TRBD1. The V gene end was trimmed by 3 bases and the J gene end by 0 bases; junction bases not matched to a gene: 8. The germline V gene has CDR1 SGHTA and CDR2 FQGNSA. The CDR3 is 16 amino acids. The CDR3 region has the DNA TGTGCCAGCAGCTTTACTCCGGGACAGCCCTCCTACGAGCAGTACTTC. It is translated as CASSFTPGQPSYEQYF.

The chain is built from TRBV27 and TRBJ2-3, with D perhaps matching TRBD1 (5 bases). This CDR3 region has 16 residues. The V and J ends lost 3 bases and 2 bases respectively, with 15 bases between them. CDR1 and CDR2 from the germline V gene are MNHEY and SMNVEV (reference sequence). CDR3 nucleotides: TGTGCCAGCAGTTTGACAGACACAGTATTCACAGATACGCAGTATTTT. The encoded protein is CASSLTDTVFTDTQYF.

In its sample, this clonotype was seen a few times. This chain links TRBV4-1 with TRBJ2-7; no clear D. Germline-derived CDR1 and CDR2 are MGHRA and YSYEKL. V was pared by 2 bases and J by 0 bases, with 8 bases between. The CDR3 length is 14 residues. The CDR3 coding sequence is TGCGCCAGCAGCCAAACCGTAGTCTCCTACGAGCAGTACTTC. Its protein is CASSQTVVSYEQYF.

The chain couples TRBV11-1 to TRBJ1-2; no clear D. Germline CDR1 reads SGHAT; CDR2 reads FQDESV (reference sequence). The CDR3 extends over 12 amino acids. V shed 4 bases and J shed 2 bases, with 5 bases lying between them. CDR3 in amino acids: CASSSHNYGYTF. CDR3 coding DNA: TGTGCCAGCAGCTCCCACAACTATGGCTACACCTTC.

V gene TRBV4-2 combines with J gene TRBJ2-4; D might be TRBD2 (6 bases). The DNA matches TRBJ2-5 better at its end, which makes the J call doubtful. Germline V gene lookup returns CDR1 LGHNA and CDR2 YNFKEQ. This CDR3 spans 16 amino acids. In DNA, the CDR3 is TGTGCCAGCAGCCAAGAGGGGGAGGTGCAACAAGAGACCCAGTACTTC. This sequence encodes CASSQEGEVQQETQYF.

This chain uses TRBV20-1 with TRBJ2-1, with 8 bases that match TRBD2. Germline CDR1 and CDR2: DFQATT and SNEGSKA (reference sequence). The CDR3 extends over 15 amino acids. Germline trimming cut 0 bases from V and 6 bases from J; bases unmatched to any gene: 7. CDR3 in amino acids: CSARDLREALNEQFF. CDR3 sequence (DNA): TGCAGTGCTAGAGACCTGCGGGAGGCTCTCAATGAGCAGTTCTTC.

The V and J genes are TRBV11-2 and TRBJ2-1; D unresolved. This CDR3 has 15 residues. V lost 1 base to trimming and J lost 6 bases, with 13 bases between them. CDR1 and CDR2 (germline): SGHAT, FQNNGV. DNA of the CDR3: TGTGCCAGCAGCTTAGTGGACCGAGTGGGCAATGAGCAGTTCTTC. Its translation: CASSLVDRVGNEQFF.

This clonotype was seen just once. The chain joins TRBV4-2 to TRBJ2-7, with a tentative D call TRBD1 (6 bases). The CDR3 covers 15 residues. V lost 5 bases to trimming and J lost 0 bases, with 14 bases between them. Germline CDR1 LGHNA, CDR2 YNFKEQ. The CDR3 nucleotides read TGTGCCAGCAGCTTGTCTAGGGACAACTCCTACGAGCAGTACTTC. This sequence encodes CASSLSRDNSYEQYF.

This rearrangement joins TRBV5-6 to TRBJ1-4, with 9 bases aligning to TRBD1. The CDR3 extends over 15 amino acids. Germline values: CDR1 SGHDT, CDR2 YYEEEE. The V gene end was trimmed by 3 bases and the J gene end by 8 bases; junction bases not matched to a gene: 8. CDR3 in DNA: TGTGCCAGCAGCTATTACAGGGGGCGTGAAGAAAAACTGTTTTTT. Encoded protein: CASSYYRGREEKLFF.

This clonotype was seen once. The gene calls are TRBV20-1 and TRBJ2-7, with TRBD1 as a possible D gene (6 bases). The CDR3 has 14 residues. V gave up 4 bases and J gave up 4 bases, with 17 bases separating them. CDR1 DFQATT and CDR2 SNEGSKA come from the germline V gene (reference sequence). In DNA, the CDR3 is TGCAGTGCTAACTATGTACAGGGTGGTTACGAGCAGTACTTC. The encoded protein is CSANYVQGGYEQYF.

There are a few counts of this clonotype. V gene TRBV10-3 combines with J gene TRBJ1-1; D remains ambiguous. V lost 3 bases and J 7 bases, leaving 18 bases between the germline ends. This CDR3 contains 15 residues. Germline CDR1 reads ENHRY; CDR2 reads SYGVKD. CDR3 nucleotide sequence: TGTGCCATCAGTGACCCACCCAGAACGATAGATGAAGCTTTCTTT. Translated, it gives CAISDPPRTIDEAFF.

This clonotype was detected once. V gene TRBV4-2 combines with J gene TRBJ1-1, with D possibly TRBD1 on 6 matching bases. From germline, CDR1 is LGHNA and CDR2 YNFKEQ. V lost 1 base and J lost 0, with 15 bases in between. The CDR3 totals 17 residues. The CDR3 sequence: CASSQVRAGVMNTEAFF. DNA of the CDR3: TGTGCCAGCAGCCAAGTGAGGGCAGGGGTAATGAACACTGAAGCTTTCTTT.